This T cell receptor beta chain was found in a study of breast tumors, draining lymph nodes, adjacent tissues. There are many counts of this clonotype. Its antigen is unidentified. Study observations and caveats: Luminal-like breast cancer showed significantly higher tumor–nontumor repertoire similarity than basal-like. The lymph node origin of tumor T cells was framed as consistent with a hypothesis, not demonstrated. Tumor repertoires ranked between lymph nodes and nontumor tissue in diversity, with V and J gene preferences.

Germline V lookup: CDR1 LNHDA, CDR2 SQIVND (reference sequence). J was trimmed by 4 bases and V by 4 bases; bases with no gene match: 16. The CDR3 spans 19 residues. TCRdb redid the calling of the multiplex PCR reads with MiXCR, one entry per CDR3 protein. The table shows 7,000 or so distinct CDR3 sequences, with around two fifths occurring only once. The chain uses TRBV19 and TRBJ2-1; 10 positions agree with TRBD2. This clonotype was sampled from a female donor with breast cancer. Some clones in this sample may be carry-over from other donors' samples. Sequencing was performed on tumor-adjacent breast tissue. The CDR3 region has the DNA TGTGCCAGTAGTAATACGCTCCTAGCGGGAGAAGACCGATACAATGAGCAGTTCTTC. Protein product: CASSNTLLAGEDRYNEQFF.